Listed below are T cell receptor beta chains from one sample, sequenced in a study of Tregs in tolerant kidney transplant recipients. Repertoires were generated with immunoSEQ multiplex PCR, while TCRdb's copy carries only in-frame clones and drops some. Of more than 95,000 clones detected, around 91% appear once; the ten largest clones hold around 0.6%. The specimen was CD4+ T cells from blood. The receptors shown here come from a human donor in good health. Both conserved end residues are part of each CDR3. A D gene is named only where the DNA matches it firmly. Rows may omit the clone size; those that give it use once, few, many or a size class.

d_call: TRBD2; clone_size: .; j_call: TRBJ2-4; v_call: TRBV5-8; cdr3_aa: CASPSRGGSGRNGNIQYF; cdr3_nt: TGTGCCAGCCCGTCCCGAGGAGGCAGCGGGAGAAATGGAAACATTCAGTACTTC
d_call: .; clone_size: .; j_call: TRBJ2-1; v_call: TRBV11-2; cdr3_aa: CASRPLRGGSYNEQFF; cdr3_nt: TGTGCCAGCCGGCCCTTGCGGGGTGGCTCCTACAATGAGCAGTTCTTC
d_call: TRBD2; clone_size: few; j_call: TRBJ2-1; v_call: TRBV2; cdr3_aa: CASSDDFGGYNEQFF; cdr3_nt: TGTGCCAGCAGTGATGACTTCGGGGGGTACAATGAGCAGTTCTTC
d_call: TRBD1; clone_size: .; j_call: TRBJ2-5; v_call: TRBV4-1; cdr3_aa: CASSPGGQETQYF; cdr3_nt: TGCGCCAGCAGCCCAGGGGGACAAGAGACCCAGTACTTC
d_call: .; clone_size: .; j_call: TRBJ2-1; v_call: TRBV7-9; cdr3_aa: CASSLGGVNEQFF; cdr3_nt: TGTGCCAGCAGCTTAGGAGGGGTCAATGAGCAGTTCTTC
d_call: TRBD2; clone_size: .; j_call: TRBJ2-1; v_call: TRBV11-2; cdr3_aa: CASSFPGTSGRSEQFF; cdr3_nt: TGTGCCAGCAGCTTTCCCGGGACTAGCGGGAGGAGTGAGCAGTTCTTC
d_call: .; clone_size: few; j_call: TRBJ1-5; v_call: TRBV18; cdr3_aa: CASSQGNGNQPQHF; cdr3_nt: TGTGCCAGCTCACAGGGGAATGGCAATCAGCCCCAGCATTTT
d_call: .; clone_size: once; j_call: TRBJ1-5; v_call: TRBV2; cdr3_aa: CASSTGPRESNQPQHF; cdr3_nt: TGTGCCAGCAGTACAGGGCCCCGAGAAAGTAATCAGCCCCAGCATTTT
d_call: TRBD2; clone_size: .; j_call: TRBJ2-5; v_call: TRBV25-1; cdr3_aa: CASSLGGETKTQYF; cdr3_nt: TGTGCCAGCAGTCTGGGGGGGGAAACAAAGACCCAGTACTTC
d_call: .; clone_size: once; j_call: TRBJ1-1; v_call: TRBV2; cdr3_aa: CASSQTESYTEAFF; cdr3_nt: TGTGCCAGCAGTCAGACAGAATCTTATACTGAAGCTTTCTTT
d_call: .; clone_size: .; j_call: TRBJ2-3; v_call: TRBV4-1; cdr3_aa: CASSSRGGTDTQYF; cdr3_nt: TGCGCCAGCAGCTCCAGGGGGGGCACAGATACGCAGTATTTT
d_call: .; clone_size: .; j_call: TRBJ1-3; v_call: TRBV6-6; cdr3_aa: CASRPPGNTIYF; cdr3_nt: TGTGCCAGCAGACCCCCAGGAAACACCATATATTTT
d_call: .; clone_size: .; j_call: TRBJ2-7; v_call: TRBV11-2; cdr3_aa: CASSFWGGPYEQYF; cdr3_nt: TGTGCCAGCAGCTTTTGGGGCGGGCCCTACGAGCAGTACTTC
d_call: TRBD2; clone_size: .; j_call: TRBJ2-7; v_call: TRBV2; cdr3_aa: CASSERWFLAGNTYEQYF; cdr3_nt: TGTGCCAGCAGTGAAAGGTGGTTTCTAGCGGGAAACACCTACGAGCAGTACTTC
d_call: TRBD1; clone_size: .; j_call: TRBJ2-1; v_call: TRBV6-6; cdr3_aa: CATRGYYNEQFF; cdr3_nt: TGTGCCACCAGGGGGTACTACAATGAGCAGTTCTTC
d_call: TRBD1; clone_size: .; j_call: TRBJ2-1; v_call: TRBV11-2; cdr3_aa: CASSFPDRSYNEQFF; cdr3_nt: TGTGCCAGCAGCTTCCCGGACAGGAGCTACAATGAGCAGTTCTTC
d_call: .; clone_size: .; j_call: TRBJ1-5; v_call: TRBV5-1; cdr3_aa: CASSLRGNQPQHF; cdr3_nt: TGCGCCAGCAGCTTGAGGGGAAATCAGCCCCAGCATTTT
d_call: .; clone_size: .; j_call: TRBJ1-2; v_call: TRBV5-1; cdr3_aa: CASSKQPGDSYTNYGYTF; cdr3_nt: TGCGCCAGCAGCAAACAACCCGGCGACAGCTATACTAACTATGGCTACACCTTC
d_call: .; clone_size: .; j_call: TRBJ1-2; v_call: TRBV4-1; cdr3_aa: CASNQPYGADYGYTF; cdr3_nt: TGCGCCAGCAACCAACCGTACGGTGCCGACTATGGCTACACCTTC
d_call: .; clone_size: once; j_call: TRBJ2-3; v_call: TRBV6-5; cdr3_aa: CASSTDRNTDTQYF; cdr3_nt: TGTGCCAGCAGTACGGACAGAAACACAGATACGCAGTATTTT
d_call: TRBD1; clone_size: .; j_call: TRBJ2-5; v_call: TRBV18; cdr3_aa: CASSPLRDRGDQHQETQYF; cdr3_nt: TGTGCCAGCTCACCACTGCGGGACAGGGGGGACCAGCACCAAGAGACCCAGTACTTC
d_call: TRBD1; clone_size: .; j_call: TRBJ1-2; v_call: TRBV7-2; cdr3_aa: CASSPRDSTYYGYTF; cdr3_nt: TGTGCCAGCAGCCCAAGGGACAGTACCTACTATGGCTACACCTTC
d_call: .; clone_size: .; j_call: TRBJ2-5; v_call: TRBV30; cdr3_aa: CAWSAFQVQYF; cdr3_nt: TGTGCCTGGAGTGCCTTCCAGGTCCAGTACTTC
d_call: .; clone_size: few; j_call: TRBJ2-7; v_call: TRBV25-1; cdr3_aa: CASSEWAGFSYEQYF; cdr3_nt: TGTGCCAGCAGTGAATGGGCAGGTTTTTCCTACGAGCAGTACTTC
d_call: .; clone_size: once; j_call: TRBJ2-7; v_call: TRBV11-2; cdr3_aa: CASSGRPYEQYF; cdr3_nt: TGTGCCAGCTCGGGGAGACCCTACGAGCAGTACTTC
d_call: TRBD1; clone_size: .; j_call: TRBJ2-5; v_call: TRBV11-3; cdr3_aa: CASSPGQTIQETQYF; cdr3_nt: TGTGCCAGCAGCCCGGGACAGACGATACAAGAGACCCAGTACTTC
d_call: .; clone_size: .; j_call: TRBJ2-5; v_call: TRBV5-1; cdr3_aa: CASSLFSQTWAKREETQYF; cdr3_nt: TGCGCCAGCAGCTTGTTTTCCCAGACTTGGGCGAAAAGGGAAGAGACCCAGTACTTC